The T cell receptor (beta chain) described here comes from a study of cytomegalovirus exposure and HLA in healthy donors. The CDR3 totals 16 residues. J gave up 2 bases and V 1 base, and 5 bases lay outside the gene matches. CDR1 is SGHRS and CDR2 is YFSETQ in the germline V gene. About this clone: Its antigen is not known.

In the PCR, 60 Vbeta and 13 Jbeta primers were used. The protocol was immunoSEQ multiplex PCR, while the TCRdb copy is restricted to in-frame clones and leaves out a portion. The sample holds 160,000 or so clones; roughly 88% are singletons and the top ten take under 8%. Whole-study results and caveats: A few CMV-associated chains proved CMV antigen-specific in vitro. Rarity marked most TCR sequences, yet some public TCRs occurred in many donors. In a later analysis, TCR beta V- and J-gene trimming was associated with a missense DCLRE1C variant.

The specimen was PBMCs. V usage is TRBV5-1 and J usage is TRBJ2-5, with 10 bases lining up with TRBD2. The TCR comes from a man in his fifties or sixties in good health and CMV-seropositive. CDR3 in amino acids: CASSLTPSGGQETQYF. The CDR3, as DNA: TGCGCCAGCAGCTTGACCCCTAGCGGGGGTCAAGAGACCCAGTACTTC.